The 32 T cell receptor beta chains presented below share a single source sample, sequenced in a study of blood T cell repertoires in COVID-19. Assay used: immunoSEQ multiplex PCR; TCRdb lists only in-frame clones, some missing. The table has about 200,000 clones, 82% seen once; the top ten hold roughly 8%. Specimen: peripheral blood. Receptor source: a woman older than 75 with COVID-19, enrolled during active disease.

The rearrangement uses TRBV6-6 and TRBJ1-2, with 10 bases matching TRBD1. V lost 11 bases and J lost 8; bases outside the gene matches: 11. The germline V gene has CDR1 MNHNY and CDR2 SVGAGI (reference sequence). The CDR3 is made up of 13 amino acids. This CDR3 is CAGRTGGAWGYTF. CDR3 nucleotide sequence: TGTGCCGGTCGGACAGGGGGTGCCTGGGGCTACACCTTC.

For this clone: Other DNA sequences from this sample encode an identical CDR3 as well. CDR3 residues: CASSLAGGKETQYF. The CDR3 DNA follows: TGTGCCAGCAGCCTCGCGGGGGGTAAAGAGACCCAGTACTTC. V gene TRBV7-9 combines with J gene TRBJ2-5; 8 bases line up with TRBD2. The CDR3 consists of 14 residues. Trimming at V came to 5 bases and at J to 3 bases, leaving 5 bases not matched to a gene. Germline V gives CDR1 SEHNR, CDR2 FQNEAQ (reference sequence).

This clone was recorded only once. The chain recombines TRBV28 with TRBJ2-7; TRBD2 matches 10 bases. The CDR3 covers 14 residues. V trimming: 6 bases; J trimming: 1 base; junction bases outside the gene matches: 3. Germline CDR1 MDHEN, CDR2 SYDVKM. CDR3 sequence: CASSTSGESYEQYF. The DNA for the CDR3 is TGTGCCAGCAGCACTAGCGGGGAGTCCTACGAGCAGTACTTC.

Of note for this clone: A read error likely explains this, since a far larger clone differs by one base. The chain combines TRBV7-7 with TRBJ2-5, with 8 bases fitting TRBD2. Germline assignment: CDR1 SSHAT and CDR2 FNYEAQ (reference sequence). The CDR3 covers 14 residues. The CDR3 DNA reads TGTGCTAGCAGCGTAACTAGCGGCCAAGAGACCCAGTACTTC. Protein product: CASSVTSGQETQYF.

The rearrangement uses TRBV6-2 or TRBV6-3 and TRBJ2-2; no clear D. The CDR3 extends over 13 amino acids. Germline assignment: CDR1 MNHEY and CDR2 SVGEGT. With 6 bases removed from V and 4 bases from J, the gap between germline ends came to 9 bases. The CDR3 DNA reads as TGTGCCAGCAGCCATATGGCCACCGGGGAGCTGTTTTTT. Amino acids: CASSHMATGELFF.

The rearrangement links TRBV18 to TRBJ2-7, with D possibly TRBD1 on 6 matching bases. CDR1 is KGHSH and CDR2 is LQKENI in the germline V gene. The CDR3 is 13 amino acids. V lost 3 bases and J lost 2, with 8 bases in between. The CDR3 bases are TGTGCCAGCTCACCGGGGGACACCTACGAGCAGTACTTC. Translation gives CASSPGDTYEQYF.

The chain has TRBV5-8 and TRBJ2-7; 8 nucleotides agree with TRBD1. The V and J ends lost 4 bases and 10 bases, in that order; junction bases with no gene match: 7. The germline CDR1 and CDR2 sequences are SGHTS and YDEGEE. The CDR3 sequence is 12 residues long. CDR3 region: CASSRGQGRQYF. The DNA for the CDR3 is TGTGCCAGCAGCCGAGGACAGGGCCGACAGTACTTC. Full variable domain (rest looked up from reference TRBV5-8 and TRBJ2-7): EAGVTQSPTHLIKTRGQQATLRCSPISGHTSVYWYQQALGLGLQFLLWYDEGEERNRGNFPPRFSGRQFPNYSSELNVNALELEDSALYLCASSRGQGRQYFGPGTRLTVT.

This sequence joins TRBV19 and TRBJ2-5; D uncertain. V lost 4 bases and J 5 bases, leaving 8 bases between the germline ends. CDR1 is LNHDA, CDR2 SQIVND, per germline (reference sequence). This CDR3 contains 12 residues. CDR3 sequence reads: CASSNVGETQYF. CDR3 nucleotide sequence: TGTGCCAGTAGTAACGTTGGCGAGACCCAGTACTTC.

The chain employs TRBV19 and TRBJ1-5; 12 bases are shared with TRBD1. The CDR3 totals 15 residues. The germline CDR1 and CDR2 sequences are LNHDA and SQIVND (reference sequence). V was clipped by 6 bases and J by 7 bases; unmatched bases: 7. This CDR3 reads CASRAGTGGGQPQHF. The DNA for the CDR3 is TGTGCCAGTAGGGCCGGGACAGGGGGCGGACAGCCCCAGCATTTT. The variable domain in full, completed from reference TRBV19 and TRBJ1-5, reads DGGITQSPKYLFRKEGQNVTLSCEQNLNHDAMYWYRQDPGQGLRLIYYSQIVNDFQKGDIAEGYSVSREKKESFPLTVTSAQKNPTAFYLCASRAGTGGGQPQHFGDGTRLSIL.

V gene TRBV28 combines with J gene TRBJ1-1, with D hard to call. V was cut by 3 bases and J by 7 bases, with 12 bases left in between. This CDR3 has 13 amino acids. Looked up from germline, CDR1 is MDHEN and CDR2 is SYDVKM. DNA of the CDR3: TGTGCCAGCAGTTTGATTGGCCCAGTTGAAGCTTTCTTT. Translating gives CASSLIGPVEAFF.

J is TRBJ1-4 and V is TRBV29-1, with TRBD1 matching over 10 bases. The trim removed 6 bases at V and 7 bases at J, leaving 5 bases unmatched. Per germline, CDR1 SQVTM and CDR2 ANQGSEA. The CDR3 has 13 amino acids. CDR3 sequence: CSVDRGLGEKLFF. Written as DNA, the CDR3 is TGCAGCGTCGACAGGGGGCTGGGTGAAAAACTGTTTTTT. The full variable domain, in which reference TRBV29-1 and TRBJ1-4 provide the parts outside the CDR3, is SAVISQKPSRDICQRGTSLTIQCQVDSQVTMMFWYRQQPGQSLTLIATANQGSEATYESGFVIDKFPISRPNLTFSTLTVSNMSPEDSSIYLCSVDRGLGEKLFFGSGTQLSVL.

CDR3 residues: CASSFIPGVYEQYF. Written as DNA, the CDR3 is TGCGCCAGCAGCTTTATTCCAGGGGTCTACGAGCAGTACTTC. The chain employs TRBV5-1 and TRBJ2-7; perhaps TRBD1 as D (6 bases). The CDR3 extends over 14 amino acids. Germline V gene sequence: CDR1 SGHRS, CDR2 YFSETQ. V shed 2 bases and J shed 3 bases, with 12 bases lying between them. The full variable domain, in which reference TRBV5-1 and TRBJ2-7 provide the parts outside the CDR3, is KAGVTQTPRYLIKTRGQQVTLSCSPISGHRSVSWYQQTPGQGLQFLFEYFSETQRNKGNFPGRFSGRQFSNSRSEMNVSTLELGDSALYLCASSFIPGVYEQYFGPGTRLTVT.

V gene TRBV5-1 combines with J gene TRBJ2-4; D may be TRBD1 (5 bases). V dropped 0 bases and J dropped 0 bases, with 22 bases sitting between them. Germline lookup yields CDR1 SGHRS and CDR2 YFSETQ. The CDR3 runs to 20 residues. For the CDR3, the DNA is TGCGCCAGCAGCTTGGAGTTCGCGACAGTCGATACGCTAGCCAAAAACATTCAGTACTTC. Translated, it gives CASSLEFATVDTLAKNIQYF.

This clone came up a few times. V is TRBV3-1 (or the pseudogene TRBV3-2) and J is TRBJ2-2, with TRBD2 as a possible D gene (5 bases). This CDR3 spans 16 amino acids. V was trimmed by 0 bases and J by 7 bases, leaving 15 bases between them. Germline CDR1 LGHDT, CDR2 YNNKEL (reference sequence). CDR3 in amino acids: CASSQDGFRRSGELFF. The DNA of the CDR3 is TGTGCCAGCAGCCAAGATGGGTTTCGGAGGAGCGGGGAGCTGTTTTTT.

The chain joins TRBV2 to TRBJ2-1, with 8 bases fitting TRBD1. The length of the CDR3 is 12 residues. Trimming at V came to 8 bases and at J to 7 bases, leaving 4 bases not matched to a gene. CDR1 SNHLY and CDR2 FYNNEI come from the germline V gene. DNA for the CDR3: TGTGCCAGCGACCAGGGGGCGAATGAGCAGTTCTTC. It encodes CASDQGANEQFF.

The chain joins TRBV19 to TRBJ2-6; D gene uncertain. Between the trimmed V and J ends, which lost 1 base and 0 bases, there was a span of 7 bases. Germline CDR1 and CDR2: LNHDA and SQIVND (reference sequence). This CDR3 contains 16 residues. CDR3 region: CASSIGSSSGANVLTF. The CDR3 coding sequence is TGTGCCAGTAGTATAGGTTCCAGCTCTGGGGCCAACGTCCTGACTTTC.

The chain is built from TRBV5-8 and TRBJ1-1; the D gene is possibly TRBD1 (5 bases). The CDR3 consists of 14 residues. The V and J ends lost 4 bases and 1 base respectively, with 11 bases between them. Per the germline V gene, CDR1 is SGHTS and CDR2 is YDEGEE. The CDR3 DNA reads TGTGCCAGCAGCCGCGGGGACCCGAACACTGAAGCTTTCTTT. This encodes CASSRGDPNTEAFF. The full variable domain, rest sourced from reference TRBV5-8 and TRBJ1-1, is EAGVTQSPTHLIKTRGQQATLRCSPISGHTSVYWYQQALGLGLQFLLWYDEGEERNRGNFPPRFSGRQFPNYSSELNVNALELEDSALYLCASSRGDPNTEAFFGQGTRLTVV.

The J gene is TRBJ1-6, the V gene TRBV7-2, with TRBD1 matching 8 bases. CDR1 SGHTA and CDR2 FQGNSA come from the germline V gene. CDR3 size: 16 residues. V was clipped by 5 bases and J by 9 bases; unmatched bases: 12. DNA for the CDR3: TGTGCCAGCAGCACGACAGGGGCCCCACCCCTTTCACCCCTCCACTTT. This gives the protein CASSTTGAPPLSPLHF.

The chain employs TRBV20-1 and TRBJ1-4, with TRBD1 identical over 9 bases. Germline trimming cut 3 bases from V and 2 bases from J; bases unmatched to any gene: 7. The CDR3 has 16 amino acids. Germline CDR1 and CDR2: DFQATT and SNEGSKA (reference sequence). CDR3 coding DNA: TGCAGTGCTAGTCTGGACAGGGGCCCCACTAATGAAAAACTGTTTTTT. Translating it yields CSASLDRGPTNEKLFF.

In this sample, this clone turned up once. The V call is TRBV19, the J call TRBJ2-7, with 9 bases identical to TRBD2. Trimming at V came to 4 bases and at J to 6 bases, leaving 4 bases not matched to a gene. The CDR3 runs 13 residues. Looked up from germline, CDR1 is LNHDA and CDR2 is SQIVND (reference sequence). The CDR3 loop is CASSTSGVSEQYF. The CDR3 DNA is TGTGCCAGTAGTACTAGCGGGGTGAGCGAGCAGTACTTC.

This sequence joins TRBV4-2 and TRBJ1-4; 11 bases align to TRBD1. Per germline, CDR1 LGHNA and CDR2 YNFKEQ. V dropped 1 base and J dropped 11; count of bases not matched to a gene: 6. This CDR3 has 15 amino acids. The CDR3 loop is CASSQVDRGLGKLFF. CDR3 nucleotide sequence: TGTGCCAGCAGCCAAGTGGACAGGGGGCTCGGTAAACTGTTTTTT.

CDR3 nucleotides: TGTGCCAGCAGTGAGACAGATCTAGGGCCCCAGCATTTT. Translating gives CASSETDLGPQHF. The chain couples TRBV6-1 to TRBJ1-5, with D maybe TRBD1 (5 bases). The CDR3 is 13 amino acids. Trimming stripped 3 bases from V and 9 bases from J, with 12 bases between. From germline, CDR1 is MNHNS and CDR2 SASEGT.

This clone showed up just once. V gene TRBV19 combines with J gene TRBJ1-3; D is unclear. Between the trimmed V and J ends, which lost 7 bases and 0 bases, there was a span of 10 bases. Germline loops: CDR1 LNHDA, CDR2 SQIVND (reference sequence). This CDR3 contains 14 residues. The CDR3 sequence is CASKGVDSGNTIYF. CDR3 in DNA: TGTGCCAGTAAGGGAGTCGACTCTGGAAACACCATATATTTT.

With respect to this clone: One end of the junction varies from germline; a read error may be responsible. The genes are TRBV20-1 and TRBJ2-5, with 9 positions matching TRBD2. There are 13 residues in the CDR3. Germline CDR1 and CDR2: DFQATT and SNEGSKA (reference sequence). CDR3 in DNA: TGCAGTGCTAGTCCTAGCGGGAAAGAGGCCCAGTACTTC. Translated: CSASPSGKEAQYF.

The chain employs TRBV19 and TRBJ1-2; D not certain. V lost 3 bases, J lost 4 bases, and 9 bases lay in between. This CDR3 contains 13 residues. In germline, CDR1 is LNHDA, CDR2 SQIVND (reference sequence). CDR3 nucleotide sequence: TGTGCCAGTAGTATCGGGGAAATCTATGGCTACACCTTC. Residues: CASSIGEIYGYTF.

CDR3 nucleotides: TGTGCCAGCAGCTTACAGGGACAAGGTGGAAACACCATATATTTT. This translates into CASSLQGQGGNTIYF. V usage is TRBV7-6 and J usage is TRBJ1-3, with D possibly matching TRBD1 (6 bases). Germline V gene sequence: CDR1 SGHVS, CDR2 FNYEAQ. Trimming took off 2 bases at V and 3 bases at J, with 11 bases between the two ends. This CDR3 region has 15 residues.

This chain uses TRBV2 with TRBJ2-7, with 9 bases aligning to TRBD1. Germline loops: CDR1 SNHLY, CDR2 FYNNEI. Trimming cost V 8 bases and J 1 base; bases outside gene matches: 3. This CDR3 spans 13 amino acids. The CDR3 DNA reads as TGTGCCAGCGAACAGGGGGCTTCCTACGAGCAGTACTTC. It codes for CASEQGASYEQYF.

This clone occurred a few times. The same CDR3 is also encoded by other DNA sequences in this sample. The chain joins TRBV7-2 to TRBJ2-5; D gene uncertain. V dropped 1 base and J dropped 2 bases, with 5 bases sitting between them. The CDR3 length is 13 residues. Germline-derived CDR1 and CDR2 are SGHTA and FQGNSA. CDR3 in DNA: TGTGCCAGCAGCTTAGAACTACAAGAGACCCAGTACTTC. It specifies CASSLELQETQYF.

This chain connects TRBV6-1 to TRBJ2-1, with D hard to call. Trimming shortened V by 3 bases and J by 9 bases, and 6 bases separated the two germline ends. Germline V gives CDR1 MNHNS, CDR2 SASEGT. This CDR3 spans 11 amino acids. CDR3 sequence: CASSEPGEQFF. In DNA, the CDR3 is TGTGCCAGCAGTGAGCCCGGTGAGCAGTTCTTC.

This clone was recorded only once. The rearrangement links TRBV10-3 to TRBJ2-7, with 9 bases matching TRBD2. The CDR3 is 14 residues long. V lost 5 bases to trimming and J lost 4 bases; unmatched junction nucleotides: 6. CDR1 ENHRY and CDR2 SYGVKD come from the germline V gene. The CDR3 bases are TGTGCCATCAGTCCCCAAGCGGGAGGTTACGAGCAGTACTTC. The encoded protein is CAISPQAGGYEQYF.

A few counts support this clone. The chain links TRBV24-1 to TRBJ2-1; 12 bases agree with TRBD2. The CDR3 consists of 24 residues. Germline values: CDR1 KGHDR, CDR2 SFDVKD. Unmatched junction bases numbered 28, after V lost 5 bases and J lost 3 bases. CDR3 sequence: CATSGRDGLPGLAGPTSCYNEQFF. The CDR3 bases are TGTGCCACCAGTGGCCGGGACGGGTTGCCGGGACTAGCGGGCCCGACATCTTGCTACAATGAGCAGTTCTTC.

This clone was picked up one time. The CDR3 bases are TGCAGCGTTGCCGCAGGGGGCGATTCTGGCTACACCTTC. Residues: CSVAAGGDSGYTF. This rearrangement joins TRBV29-1 to TRBJ1-2; 8 bases agree with TRBD1. The V gene end was trimmed by 4 bases and the J gene end by 7 bases; junction bases not matched to a gene: 8. The CDR3 runs 13 residues. Germline CDR1 and CDR2: SQVTM and ANQGSEA. Variable domain in full (rest from reference TRBV29-1 and TRBJ1-2): SAVISQKPSRDICQRGTSLTIQCQVDSQVTMMFWYRQQPGQSLTLIATANQGSEATYESGFVIDKFPISRPNLTFSTLTVSNMSPEDSSIYLCSVAAGGDSGYTFGSGTRLTVV.